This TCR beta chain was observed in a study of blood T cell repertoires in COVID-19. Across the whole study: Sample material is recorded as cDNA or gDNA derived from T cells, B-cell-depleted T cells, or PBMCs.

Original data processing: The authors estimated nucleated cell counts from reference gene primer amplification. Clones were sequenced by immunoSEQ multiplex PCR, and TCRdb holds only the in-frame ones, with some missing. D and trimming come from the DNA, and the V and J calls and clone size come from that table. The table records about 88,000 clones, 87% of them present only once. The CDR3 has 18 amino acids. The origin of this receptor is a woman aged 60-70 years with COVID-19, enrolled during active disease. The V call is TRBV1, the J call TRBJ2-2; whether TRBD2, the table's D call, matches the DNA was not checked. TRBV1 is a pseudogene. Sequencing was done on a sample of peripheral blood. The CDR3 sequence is CTSLGVRTSGENTGELFF. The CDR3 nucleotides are TGCACCAGCCTGGGGGTAAGGACTAGCGGGGAGAACACCGGGGAGCTGTTTTTT.